This entry lists 8 T cell receptor beta chains sequenced from one sample in a study of CD8 T cells in ankylosing spondylitis. Study results and caveats: There was a TCR beta motif, made of eight highly homologous variants, that appeared characteristic of ankylosing spondylitis blood.

Their target antigens are unknown. Each CDR3 protein is one row after TCRdb ran MiXCR on the 5' RACE reads. Of 470,000 or so distinct CDR3 sequences in the sample, roughly 26% are singletons; the top ten hold roughly 1%. Sequencing input: blood, either unsorted or a sorted T cell fraction (not recorded which). Source of these receptors: a male donor with ankylosing spondylitis.

This sequence joins TRBV20-1 and TRBJ2-7; TRBD2 matches 14 bases. There are 13 residues in the CDR3. The germline V gene encodes CDR1 DFQATT and CDR2 SNEGSKA (reference sequence). The V gene end was trimmed by 5 bases and the J gene end by 7 bases; junction bases not matched to a gene: 4. CDR3 coding DNA: TGCAGTGCTGGGACTAGCGGGAGCGGGGAGCAGTACTTC. Translation gives CSAGTSGSGEQYF.

The chain couples TRBV12-3 or TRBV12-4 to TRBJ1-1, with TRBD1 as a possible D gene (5 bases). Trimming shortened V by 7 bases and J by 6 bases, and 21 bases separated the two germline ends. This CDR3 comprises 15 residues. The CDR3 coding sequence is TGTGCCAGCATCATCGGCTATGGGGCCGGAGCTGAAGCTTTCTTT. Translating it yields CASIIGYGAGAEAFF.

This clonotype was seen a few times. The genes are TRBV10-3 and TRBJ2-1; TRBD1 agrees at 7 bases. Per germline, CDR1 ENHRY and CDR2 SYGVKD. CDR3 length: 14 residues. V shed 7 bases and J 8 bases; nucleotides not matched to a gene: 11. CDR3 residues: CAITKGTGVHEQFF. DNA for the CDR3: TGTGCCATCACCAAGGGTACAGGGGTCCATGAGCAGTTCTTC.

The gene calls are TRBV5-6 and TRBJ1-1; D perhaps matches TRBD1 (6 bases). This CDR3 has 14 residues. CDR1 and CDR2 (germline): SGHDT, YYEEEE. V gave up 2 bases and J gave up 3 bases, with 11 bases separating them. CDR3 bases: TGTGCCAGCAGCTTTTCGGACAGATACACTGAAGCTTTCTTT. This encodes CASSFSDRYTEAFF.

This clonotype was seen ten or more times. The rearrangement uses TRBV12-3 or TRBV12-4 and TRBJ2-1; maybe TRBD1 (6 bases). V was pared by 2 bases and J by 9 bases, with 17 bases between. This CDR3 has 15 amino acids. The CDR3 DNA is TGTGCCAGCAGTTTACAAGTTATCAAAGGGGGTGAGCAGTTCTTC. Protein sequence: CASSLQVIKGGEQFF.

In its sample, this clonotype was seen a few times. V usage is TRBV5-1 and J usage is TRBJ2-2; D may be TRBD2 (5 bases). Germline V gene sequence: CDR1 SGHRS, CDR2 YFSETQ. V lost 4 bases and J 7 bases, leaving 14 bases between the germline ends. This CDR3 has 14 residues. DNA for the CDR3: TGCGCCAGCAGCAAACGGCTAGCAGACGGGGAGCTGTTTTTT. Translation: CASSKRLADGELFF. Combining the CDR3 with reference TRBV5-1 and TRBJ2-2 gives the whole variable domain KAGVTQTPRYLIKTRGQQVTLSCSPISGHRSVSWYQQTPGQGLQFLFEYFSETQRNKGNFPGRFSGRQFSNSRSEMNVSTLELGDSALYLCASSKRLADGELFFGEGSRLTVL.

The V call is TRBV2, the J call TRBJ2-2; 7 positions agree with TRBD1. Germline loops: CDR1 SNHLY, CDR2 FYNNEI. The CDR3 covers 15 residues. With V trimmed by 6 bases and J by 2 bases, 6 bases remained unmatched. CDR3 residues: CASRKDRTNTGELFF. CDR3 DNA sequence: TGTGCCAGCAGGAAGGACAGGACAAACACCGGGGAGCTGTTTTTT.

The chain recombines TRBV12-3 or TRBV12-4 with TRBJ2-2; 15 bases agree with TRBD2. The CDR3 sequence is 16 residues long. V lost 5 bases to trimming and J lost 4 bases; unmatched junction nucleotides: 2. The CDR3 reads CASSGLAGGSTGELFF. CDR3 in DNA: TGTGCCAGCAGTGGACTAGCGGGAGGGAGCACCGGGGAGCTGTTTTTT.